What follows are 13 T cell receptor beta chains derived from one specimen sequenced in a study of T cell responses to AZD1222 COVID-19 vaccine. Here immunoSEQ multiplex PCR was the method, and the copy in TCRdb shows in-frame clones only, minus some. The table records more than 90,000 clones, around nine tenths of them present only once. The sample consisted of peripheral blood, taken 28 days after the second AZD1222 dose. These receptors originate from an adult who received the AZD1222 COVID-19 vaccine.

V gene TRBV6-2 or TRBV6-3 combines with J gene TRBJ2-3; tentative D call: TRBD2 (6 bases). Germline loops: CDR1 MNHEY, CDR2 SVGEGT. The ends were cut back, 7 bases at V and 1 base at J, with 15 bases in the middle. This CDR3 has 15 residues. In nucleotides, the CDR3 is TGTGCCAGCACCCCCGGAGGGCCTGGCACAGATACGCAGTATTTT. Its translation is CASTPGGPGTDTQYF.

V and J are TRBV7-6 and TRBJ1-4; D gene ambiguous. Germline V gives CDR1 SGHVS, CDR2 FNYEAQ. The V end was cut by 0 bases, the J end by 8 bases, with 7 bases between. This CDR3 has 13 residues. Here the CDR3 reads CASSLALGEKLFF. CDR3 DNA sequence: TGTGCCAGCAGCTTAGCGCTTGGGGAAAAACTGTTTTTT. The full variable domain, in which reference TRBV7-6 and TRBJ1-4 provide the parts outside the CDR3, is GAGVSQSPRYKVTKRGQDVALRCDPISGHVSLYWYRQALGQGPEFLTYFNYEAQQDKSGLPNDRFSAERPEGSISTLTIQRTEQRDSAMYRCASSLALGEKLFFGSGTQLSVL.

The chain uses TRBV20-1 and TRBJ2-7; D tentatively fits TRBD1 or TRBD2 (5 bases each). The germline gives CDR1 DFQATT, CDR2 SNEGSKA (reference sequence). V lost 3 bases, J lost 4 bases, and 16 bases lay in between. The CDR3 has 14 amino acids. The CDR3 nucleotides read TGCAGTGCTAGTTTTCACGGGACGCCGTACGAGCAGTACTTC. Translating gives CSASFHGTPYEQYF.

The chain has TRBV11-3 and TRBJ2-2; TRBD2 matches 8 bases. CDR1 is SGHNT and CDR2 is YENEEA in the germline V gene. J gave up 6 bases and V 1 base, and 4 bases lay outside the gene matches. The length of the CDR3 is 15 residues. CDR3 nucleotides: TGTGCCAGCAGCTTAGTCCGGGAGGGCCCCGGGGAGCTGTTTTTT. Protein: CASSLVREGPGELFF.

This clone was recorded once. The chain carries TRBV15 and TRBJ1-5, with D maybe TRBD1 (6 bases). Per the germline V gene, CDR1 is LNHNV and CDR2 is YYDKDF (reference sequence). V lost 4 bases and J 2 bases, leaving 12 bases between the germline ends. This CDR3 is 15 amino acids long. CDR3: CATSNLRGGNQPQHF. Here the CDR3 DNA reads TGTGCCACCAGCAATCTCAGGGGTGGCAATCAGCCCCAGCATTTT.

V and J are TRBV6-4 and TRBJ1-1; tentatively, D is TRBD1 (5 bases). The CDR3 spans 13 residues. Germline V CDR1 and CDR2: MRHNA, SNTAGT. With 5 bases removed from V and 4 bases from J, the gap between germline ends came to 11 bases. CDR3 sequence: CASSSSGSTEAFF. CDR3 DNA: TGTGCCAGCAGTTCTTCAGGGTCCACTGAAGCTTTCTTT.

This clone was seen a few times. The chain joins TRBV7-9 to TRBJ2-2; D not certain. In germline, CDR1 is SEHNR, CDR2 FQNEAQ (reference sequence). The CDR3 sequence is 12 residues long. V was trimmed by 4 bases and J by 7 bases, leaving 7 bases between them. CDR3 DNA: TGTGCCAGCAGCTGGGTTAACGGGGAGCTGTTTTTT. Encoded protein: CASSWVNGELFF. The variable domain in full, completed from reference TRBV7-9 and TRBJ2-2, reads DTGVSQNPRHKITKRGQNVTFRCDPISEHNRLYWYRQTLGQGPEFLTYFQNEAQLEKSRLLSDRFSAERPKGSFSTLEIQRTEQGDSAMYLCASSWVNGELFFGEGSRLTVL.

CDR3: CAWNQGANQPQHF. In nucleotides, the CDR3 is TGTGCCTGGAACCAGGGGGCAAATCAGCCCCAGCATTTT. The chain combines TRBV30 with TRBJ1-5, with 8 bases that match TRBD1. This CDR3 is built from 13 residues. The germline gives CDR1 GTSNPN, CDR2 SVGIG (reference sequence). V lost 4 bases, J lost 4 bases, and 3 bases stayed unmatched.

The chain has TRBV25-1 and TRBJ1-1; 8 nucleotides match TRBD1. Germline V gene sequence: CDR1 MGHDK, CDR2 SYGVNS. CDR3 length: 11 amino acids. The V gene end was trimmed by 8 bases and the J gene end by 11 bases; junction bases not matched to a gene: 7. CDR3 loop: CASVTGVWAFF. CDR3 sequence (DNA): TGTGCCAGCGTGACAGGGGTATGGGCTTTCTTT.

The chain joins TRBV4-3 to TRBJ1-5, with D possibly TRBD1 on 5 matching bases. The CDR3 sequence is 14 residues long. Germline V gene sequence: CDR1 LGHNA, CDR2 YSLEER. Trimming left V 0 bases short and J 3 bases short, with 6 bases between. This CDR3 is CASSQEDTNQPQHF. CDR3 in DNA: TGCGCCAGCAGCCAAGAGGACACCAATCAGCCCCAGCATTTT.

The rearrangement joins TRBV4-3 to TRBJ1-1; a weak D match, TRBD1 (5 bases). Germline V gene data show CDR1 as LGHNA and CDR2 as YSLEER. Trimming took off 0 bases at V and 0 bases at J, with 11 bases between the two ends. CDR3 length: 16 amino acids. The CDR3: CASSQDGQGLNTEAFF. As DNA, the CDR3 is TGCGCCAGCAGCCAAGATGGGCAGGGATTGAACACTGAAGCTTTCTTT.

The rearrangement links TRBV5-6 to TRBJ2-7, with D possibly being TRBD2 (6 bases). Germline V gene lookup returns CDR1 SGHDT and CDR2 YYEEEE. Deletions cut 4 bases from V and 3 bases from J, with 23 bases between. There are 17 residues in the CDR3. CDR3 sequence: CASSPGLTREGYYEQYF. The CDR3 coding sequence is TGTGCCAGCAGCCCCGGACTAACCAGAGAGGGTTACTACGAGCAGTACTTC. The full variable domain, in which reference TRBV5-6 and TRBJ2-7 provide the parts outside the CDR3, is DAGVTQSPTHLIKTRGQQVTLRCSPKSGHDTVSWYQQALGQGPQFIFQYYEEEERQRGNFPDRFSGHQFPNYSSELNVNALLLGDSALYLCASSPGLTREGYYEQYFGPGTRLTVT.

The rearrangement joins TRBV9 to TRBJ2-7; D is possibly TRBD2 (6 bases). V was cut by 2 bases and J by 2 bases, with 14 bases left in between. CDR3 size: 15 residues. In germline, CDR1 is SGDLS, CDR2 YYNGEE. The CDR3 nucleotides read TGTGCCAGCAGCGTGTTTGGGACTGGAACCTACGAGCAGTACTTC. Protein: CASSVFGTGTYEQYF.